This T cell receptor (beta chain) was sequenced during a study of T cells in Graves' hyperthyroidism and ophthalmopathy. Whole-study context: The initial diagnosis was the point when peripheral blood was collected, ahead of any treatment.

This clonotype was seen many times. The PBMCs had their origin in 8.5 to 10 ml of fresh peripheral blood. The CDR3 is 14 residues long. With 3 bases removed from V and 9 bases from J, the gap between germline ends came to 14 bases. Germline values: CDR1 LGHDT, CDR2 YNNKEL (reference sequence). Template material for amplifying TCR beta CDR3 regions consisted of RNA transcripts. HTBI primers were employed in a first-round RT-PCR of the TCR CDR3. TCRdb processed the multiplex PCR reads anew with MiXCR; each CDR3 protein has one entry. The table records 400,000 or so distinct CDR3 sequences, over 11% of them present only once.

The sample consisted of blood. This receptor was identified in a man in his fifties with Graves' ophthalmopathy. The chain joins TRBV3-1 to TRBJ2-2; the D is unclear. CDR3 coding DNA: TGTGCCAGCAGCCACCCAACAACACCCTGGGAGCTGTTTTTT. This encodes CASSHPTTPWELFF.